Below, 20 T cell receptor beta chains from the same sample are listed, as sequenced in a study of molecular identifiers for immune sequencing clone quantification. TCRdb fed the PCR reads into MiXCR, producing one record per CDR3 protein. The data hold tens of thousands of distinct CDR3 sequences, with less than 20% observed a single time. The specimen was naive CD8+ T cells from blood, with Jurkat cell RNA spiked in. Stated subset: FACS-sorted CD8+CD4-CCR7+CD45RA+ naive T cells. Receptor source: a human donor in good health. Some libraries in this study had Jurkat cell RNA spiked in.

This clonotype has ten or more counts. The rearrangement joins TRBV7-9 to TRBJ2-7; 10 bases are shared with TRBD2. There are 16 residues in the CDR3. Germline V gene lookup returns CDR1 SEHNR and CDR2 FQNEAQ (reference sequence). V shed 2 bases, J shed 7 bases, and the junction held 11 bases outside the gene matches. The CDR3 sequence: CASSLRTSGELWEQYF. For the CDR3, the DNA is TGTGCCAGCAGCTTAAGGACTAGCGGAGAACTGTGGGAGCAGTACTTC.

For this clonotype: The missing conserved phenylalanine or tryptophan at the end of this CDR3 makes a read error likely. J is TRBJ2-7 and V is TRBV9; D gene ambiguous. Germline V CDR1 and CDR2: SGDLS, YYNGEE. The V end was cut by 4 bases, the J end by 3 bases, with 11 bases between. The CDR3 runs 13 residues. CDR3 protein: CASSPPTSYEQYS. CDR3 in DNA: TGTGCCAGCAGCCCCCCGACGAGCTACGAGCAGTACTCC.

This clonotype was recorded at least ten times. The chain joins TRBV7-9 to TRBJ2-7; 10 bases align to TRBD2. CDR3 size: 15 residues. Germline CDR1 and CDR2: SEHNR and FQNEAQ (reference sequence). V lost 3 bases to trimming and J lost 0 bases; unmatched junction nucleotides: 2. CDR3 region: CASSFSSGSSYEQYF. CDR3 DNA: TGTGCCAGCAGCTTCTCTAGCGGGAGCTCCTACGAGCAGTACTTC.

This clonotype was recorded at least ten times. The chain couples TRBV2 to TRBJ1-3, with D unresolved. V was cut by 4 bases and J by 0 bases, with 16 bases left in between. This CDR3 spans 17 amino acids. Germline V lookup: CDR1 SNHLY, CDR2 FYNNEI. The CDR3 here is CASSGPGPSISGNTIYF. CDR3 nucleotides: TGTGCCAGCAGTGGCCCTGGGCCCTCAATCTCTGGAAACACCATATATTTT.

This clonotype was recorded at least ten times. In DNA, the CDR3 is TGCGCCAGCTCCGCCGGGACGAAGAGCTCCTACAATGAGCAGTTCTTC. This encodes CASSAGTKSSYNEQFF. The chain is built from TRBV4-1 and TRBJ2-1; D could derive from TRBD1 or TRBD2 (5 bases each). Per the germline V gene, CDR1 is MGHRA and CDR2 is YSYEKL. The CDR3 runs 16 residues. Trimming pared 8 bases from V and 0 bases from J, leaving 17 bases between.

About this clonotype itself: A much bigger clone sits one base away, suggesting this may be a read error. No conserved phenylalanine or tryptophan is present at the end of the CDR3, so a read error is the likely explanation. This chain uses TRBV27 with TRBJ2-7; TRBD1 agrees at 9 bases. Trimming cost V 4 bases and J 4 bases; bases outside gene matches: 5. The CDR3 spans 14 residues. In germline, CDR1 is MNHEY, CDR2 SMNVEV (reference sequence). CDR3 coding DNA: TGTGCCAGCAGTTCCTCGACAGGGGGGTACGAGCAGTACCTC. It is translated as CASSSSTGGYEQYL.

In this sample, this clonotype turned up a few times. The junction departs from germline at one end; a sequencing error may be responsible. The rearrangement uses TRBV6-2 or TRBV6-3 and TRBJ2-2; D ambiguous. The length of the CDR3 is 15 residues. CDR1 and CDR2 from the germline V gene are MNHEY and SVGEGT. The CDR3 DNA is TGTGCCAACAGTTACCTGACACTCTCGGCGGGGGAGCTGTTTTTT. It encodes CANSYLTLSAGELFF.

Ten or more counts support this clonotype. The chain has TRBV20-1 and TRBJ2-1, with 7 bases identical to TRBD1. This CDR3 has 11 residues. The V segment lost 6 bases and the J segment 10 bases; nucleotides outside the gene matches: 6. CDR1 and CDR2 (germline): DFQATT, SNEGSKA (reference sequence). The CDR3 reads CSAVGGGEQFF. DNA of the CDR3: TGCAGTGCCGTAGGGGGCGGCGAGCAGTTCTTC.

Points on this clonotype: This may arise from a read error, as a much more abundant clone is one base away. Because the CDR3's place on the DNA is in doubt, the DNA is left out and the CDR3 is given as listed by TCRdb. The V and J genes are TRBV5-6 and TRBJ1-3. Germline V CDR1 and CDR2: SGHDT, YYEEEE. Termini included, the CDR3 measures 16 amino acids. The CDR3 region is CASSYHGWADGNTIDF.

This clonotype was found many times. The V call is TRBV27, the J call TRBJ2-7, with 10 bases fitting TRBD2. With 3 bases clipped from V and 7 bases from J, the junction kept 6 bases outside the gene matches. This CDR3 comprises 14 residues. CDR1 and CDR2 from the germline V gene are MNHEY and SMNVEV (reference sequence). The CDR3 region is CASSFLAGDGEQYF. DNA of the CDR3: TGTGCCAGCAGTTTTCTAGCGGGAGATGGAGAGCAGTACTTC.

This clonotype has a count of ten or more. J is TRBJ1-1 and V is TRBV28; the D is unclear. Germline values: CDR1 MDHEN, CDR2 SYDVKM. V was pared by 2 bases and J by 3 bases, with 13 bases between. The CDR3 runs 15 residues. The CDR3 DNA sequence: TGTGCCAGCAGTTTACCCGGGGTCCCCCACACTGAAGCTTTCTTT. It yields the protein CASSLPGVPHTEAFF.

This clonotype was observed a few times. This may arise from a read error, as a much more abundant clone is one base away. V gene TRBV5-1 combines with J gene TRBJ2-2, with a tentative D call TRBD1 (6 bases). The CDR3 length is 18 residues. Germline loops: CDR1 SGHRS, CDR2 YFSETQ. Trimming took off 3 bases at V and 1 base at J, with 19 bases between the two ends. CDR3 nucleotide sequence: TGCGCCAGCAGCTCGGGGTTAAACAGGGAAATGAACACCGGGGAGCTGTTTTTT. It yields the protein CASSSGLNREMNTGELFF.

There are many counts of this clonotype. This chain connects TRBV10-2 to TRBJ2-5; perhaps TRBD1 as D (5 bases). The CDR3 has 13 amino acids. Germline V gene data show CDR1 as WSHSY and CDR2 as SAAADI. V dropped 8 bases and J dropped 3 bases, with 13 bases sitting between them. The CDR3 sequence is CASRGFREETQYF. DNA of the CDR3: TGCGCCAGCCGTGGGTTCAGGGAAGAGACCCAGTACTTC.

This clonotype was detected many times. The junction does not match germline at one end; this may be a read error. The V gene is TRBV6-1, the J gene TRBJ1-1; D not resolved. The CDR3 extends over 14 amino acids. From germline, CDR1 is MNHNS and CDR2 SASEGT. The chain's CDR3 is CASRDVPGNTEAFF. The CDR3 region has the DNA TGTGCCAGCCGTGACGTGCCTGGGAACACTGAAGCTTTCTTT.

This clonotype was counted many times. The chain carries TRBV28 and TRBJ2-7, with 10 bases aligning to TRBD2. The CDR3 is 14 amino acids. Losses at the gene ends were 9 bases for V and 6 bases for J; bases not matched to a gene: 11. Germline-derived CDR1 and CDR2 are MDHEN and SYDVKM. CDR3 DNA sequence: TGTGCCAGTCTACCGGGGGTAGCGGGAGGCGAGCAGTACTTC. This gives the protein CASLPGVAGGEQYF.

This clonotype was observed once. This CDR3 fails to terminate in the conserved phenylalanine or tryptophan, so it likely reflects a read error. It is unclear where the CDR3 begins or ends on the DNA, so no DNA is shown, and the CDR3 is as TCRdb lists it. The CDR3 sequence is CSATLWLAGNPDTHYL. The chain uses TRBV20-1 and TRBJ2-3; the D call of TRBD2 is as the table states it, not checked on the DNA. CDR1 is DFQATT and CDR2 is SNEGSKA in the germline V gene (reference sequence). 16 amino acids form the CDR3, both terminal residues included.

This clonotype appeared many times. This chain uses TRBV7-9 with TRBJ1-1, with D perhaps matching TRBD1 (5 bases). The V gene's germline CDR1 is SEHNR and CDR2 FQNEAQ (reference sequence). The CDR3 contains 13 residues. V was trimmed by 4 bases and J by 3 bases, leaving 9 bases between them. As DNA, the CDR3 is TGTGCCAGCAGCTCCTGGGGGGACACTGAAGCTTTCTTT. Protein product: CASSSWGDTEAFF.

This clonotype was found many times. The chain has TRBV4-1 and TRBJ2-7, with 10 positions matching TRBD1. Germline assignment: CDR1 MGHRA and CDR2 YSYEKL. There are 15 residues in the CDR3. J lost 2 bases, V lost 2 bases, and 3 bases had no gene match. The CDR3 DNA reads TGCGCCAGCAGCCAACGACAGGGGGCAGCCTACGAGCAGTACTTC. Translated: CASSQRQGAAYEQYF.

This clonotype was seen ten or more times. V is TRBV7-3 and J is TRBJ2-6; the D gene is possibly TRBD2 (6 bases). Per the germline V gene, CDR1 is SGHTA and CDR2 is FQGTGA. The CDR3 contains 18 residues. V was cut by 3 bases and J by 0 bases, with 15 bases left in between. The CDR3 loop is CASSFGGPKLSGANVLTF. DNA of the CDR3: TGTGCCAGCAGCTTCGGGGGTCCCAAACTCTCTGGGGCCAACGTCCTGACTTTC.

This clonotype was recorded many times. V gene TRBV7-2 combines with J gene TRBJ2-7, with 7 bases that match TRBD2. The CDR3 spans 16 residues. Trimming took 2 bases from V and 4 from J; bases not matched to a gene: 11. Germline-derived CDR1 and CDR2 are SGHTA and FQGNSA. The CDR3 DNA reads TGTGCCAGCAGCTTACACGGGAGCGGGGAAAGATACGAGCAGTACTTC. Translated, it gives CASSLHGSGERYEQYF.